This is a list of T cell receptor beta chains from one sample in a study of blood T cell repertoires in COVID-19. Profiled with immunoSEQ multiplex PCR; TCRdb holds only in-frame clones, not every one. Of about 250,000 clones in the sample, about nine tenths were seen once. Sequenced material: PBMCs or T cells enriched from blood (not recorded which). The receptor source for this set is a young man who had recovered from COVID-19. Each CDR3 is given with its conserved first and last residue. D genes are given only for firm matches. Size is stated for part of the rows, as once, few or many counts, or as a class when the clone is expanded.

D gene: -; clone size: -; V gene: TRBV10-3; J gene: TRBJ2-1; CDR3 protein: CAIADTSSYNEQFF; CDR3 DNA: TGTGCCATCGCGGACACCAGCTCCTACAATGAGCAGTTCTTC
D gene: TRBD1; clone size: -; V gene: TRBV10-3; J gene: TRBJ1-2; CDR3 protein: CAITTGTGGGYTF; CDR3 DNA: TGTGCCATCACCACGGGGACAGGGGGCGGCTACACCTTC
D gene: TRBD1; clone size: once; V gene: TRBV29-1; J gene: TRBJ1-2; CDR3 protein: CSVYWTGGGHGYTF; CDR3 DNA: TGCAGCGTTTACTGGACAGGAGGGGGTCATGGCTACACCTTC
D gene: -; clone size: once; V gene: TRBV30; J gene: TRBJ2-5; CDR3 protein: CAWKTRTVGSETQYF; CDR3 DNA: TGTGCCTGGAAAACCAGGACAGTTGGCTCTGAGACCCAGTACTTC
D gene: TRBD1; clone size: -; V gene: TRBV14; J gene: TRBJ1-2; CDR3 protein: CASSQAARGFRNYGYTF; CDR3 DNA: TGTGCCAGCAGCCAAGCCGCCAGGGGGTTTCGGAACTATGGCTACACCTTC
D gene: TRBD2; clone size: -; V gene: TRBV7-9; J gene: TRBJ2-3; CDR3 protein: CASSSPTSGVTDTQYF; CDR3 DNA: TGTGCCAGCAGCTCCCCGACTAGCGGGGTCACAGATACGCAGTATTTT
D gene: TRBD1; clone size: -; V gene: TRBV19; J gene: TRBJ2-7; CDR3 protein: CASSIRTGDLYEQYF; CDR3 DNA: TGTGCCAGTAGTATCAGGACAGGGGACTTGTACGAGCAGTACTTC
D gene: -; clone size: -; V gene: TRBV28; J gene: TRBJ1-1; CDR3 protein: CASRRRVNTEAFF; CDR3 DNA: TGTGCCAGCAGGAGAAGAGTGAACACTGAAGCTTTCTTT
D gene: TRBD1; clone size: -; V gene: TRBV24-1; J gene: TRBJ1-2; CDR3 protein: CATINPGQSFVAVNYGYTF; CDR3 DNA: TGTGCCACCATCAACCCGGGACAGAGTTTCGTGGCCGTTAACTATGGCTACACCTTC
D gene: -; clone size: -; V gene: TRBV27; J gene: TRBJ1-6; CDR3 protein: CASRTVGSPLHF; CDR3 DNA: TGTGCCAGCAGGACTGTAGGTTCACCCCTCCACTTT
D gene: TRBD2; clone size: -; V gene: TRBV4-1; J gene: TRBJ2-3; CDR3 protein: CASSQDRGGGAFTDTQYF; CDR3 DNA: TGCGCCAGCAGCCAAGATCGCGGCGGGGGGGCCTTCACAGATACGCAGTATTTT
D gene: TRBD1; clone size: once; V gene: TRBV5-1; J gene: TRBJ2-5; CDR3 protein: CASSLGGQGALETQYF; CDR3 DNA: TGCGCCAGCAGCTTGGGGGGACAGGGGGCGTTGGAGACCCAGTACTTC
D gene: -; clone size: -; V gene: TRBV28; J gene: TRBJ2-1; CDR3 protein: CASSRTVYNEQFF; CDR3 DNA: TGTGCCAGCAGCCGTACGGTGTACAATGAGCAGTTCTTC
D gene: TRBD1; clone size: -; V gene: TRBV28; J gene: TRBJ1-6; CDR3 protein: CASRPTGQGDSPLHF; CDR3 DNA: TGTGCCAGCAGGCCTACCGGACAGGGTGATTCACCCCTCCACTTT
D gene: -; clone size: -; V gene: TRBV15; J gene: TRBJ1-5; CDR3 protein: CATSRLHVSNQPQHF; CDR3 DNA: TGTGCCACCAGCCGGTTGCATGTTAGCAATCAGCCCCAGCATTTT
D gene: -; clone size: few; V gene: TRBV10-1; J gene: TRBJ2-5; CDR3 protein: CASSVSGGETQYF; CDR3 DNA: TGCGCCAGCAGTGTCAGTGGTGGAGAGACCCAGTACTTC
D gene: -; clone size: -; V gene: TRBV30; J gene: TRBJ1-6; CDR3 protein: CAWSVAGFYNSPLHF; CDR3 DNA: TGTGCCTGGAGTGTAGCGGGGTTCTATAATTCACCCCTCCACTTT
D gene: TRBD1; clone size: -; V gene: TRBV24-1; J gene: TRBJ1-2; CDR3 protein: CATSDPGQGGYGYTF; CDR3 DNA: TGTGCCACCAGTGATCCCGGACAGGGTGGCTATGGCTACACCTTC
D gene: TRBD1; clone size: -; V gene: TRBV24-1; J gene: TRBJ2-7; CDR3 protein: CATSDPTGESYEQYF; CDR3 DNA: TGTGCCACCAGTGATCCCACAGGGGAATCGTACGAGCAGTACTTC
D gene: TRBD1; clone size: -; V gene: TRBV7-6; J gene: TRBJ2-1; CDR3 protein: CASSSYQGAGHNEQFF; CDR3 DNA: TGTGCCAGCAGCTCATACCAGGGGGCGGGGCACAATGAGCAGTTCTTC